This T cell receptor (beta chain) was documented in a study of sequential checkpoint blockade in melanoma. Study at large: Patients were randomized 1:1 to nivolumab-then-ipilimumab or ipilimumab-then-nivolumab first-line. Both treatment sequences were followed by maintenance nivolumab.

This sample's treatment: randomized to nivolumab then ipilimumab (arm A) or the reverse (arm B). No patient had prior DNA-damaging chemotherapy. Sorted cells were live CD3+CD8+, lacking CD19 and CD56, from PBMCs. The germline CDR1 and CDR2 sequences are SGHVS and FNYEAQ. CDR3 length: 14 amino acids. The protocol was immunoSEQ multiplex PCR, while the TCRdb copy is restricted to in-frame clones and leaves out a portion. The data hold some 10,000 clones, with 55% to 85% observed a single time. The chain carries TRBV7-6 and TRBJ2-5; tentative D call: TRBD2 (7 bases). The closer fit of TRBJ2-7 to the DNA end suggests the J call may be wrong. This specimen consisted of CD8+ T cells sorted from blood (inferred from file names), obtained from a patient given nivolumab and ipilimumab in sequence. The clonotype comes from a human donor with melanoma. CDR3 bases: TGTGCCAGCAGCGAGGGGGGGGAAACCTACGAGCAGTACTTC. Translation: CASSEGGETYEQYF.